Sequencing of this T cell receptor beta chain was carried out in a study of blood T cell repertoires in COVID-19. Looking at the study overall: PBMCs, B-cell-depleted T cells, or T cells provided the cDNA or gDNA that made up the material.

Germline V gene data show CDR1 as SGHNT and CDR2 as YYREEE (reference sequence). The CDR3 extends over 13 amino acids. Trimming removed 1 base at V and 7 bases at J, with 9 bases between. Sequencing used immunoSEQ multiplex PCR; TCRdb keeps in-frame clones, though not all of them. The repertoire holds roughly 260,000 clones, with 80% to 95% as singletons. The V call is TRBV5-4, the J call TRBJ2-1; a possible D gene is TRBD1 (5 bases). The specimen sequenced was PBMCs or T cells enriched from blood (not recorded which). The TCR sequence derives from a woman aged 18-29 years who had recovered from COVID-19. The CDR3 sequence: CASSLPGHNEQFF. In DNA, the CDR3 is TGTGCCAGCAGCTTGCCAGGGCATAATGAGCAGTTCTTC.